One sample yielded the 28 T cell receptor beta chains listed below, sequenced in a study of T cell responses to AZD1222 COVID-19 vaccine. Sequenced by immunoSEQ multiplex PCR; TCRdb stores in-frame clones only, minus some. The sample lists some 88,000 clones, approximately 90% occurring once. Sequenced material: peripheral blood, taken on day 0 of AZD1222 vaccination. The origin of the receptors is an adult in good health.

CDR3 in amino acids: CASSAREDSEQFF. DNA of the CDR3: TGTGCCAGCAGTGCCAGGGAGGACAGTGAGCAGTTCTTC. The J gene is TRBJ2-1, the V gene TRBV25-1; possibly TRBD1 or TRBD2 for D (6 bases each). Germline loops: CDR1 MGHDK, CDR2 SYGVNS. This CDR3 has 13 residues. The V gene lost 4 bases and the J gene lost 9 bases, with 13 bases spanning the gap.

In DNA, the CDR3 is TGTGCCAGCAGTTACACGGGGGGTGGAAACACCATATATTTT. It specifies CASSYTGGGNTIYF. The chain uses TRBV6-5 and TRBJ1-3; a weak D match, TRBD1 (5 bases). The CDR3 spans 14 residues. Trimming pared 2 bases from V and 3 bases from J, leaving 8 bases between. CDR1 and CDR2 (germline): MNHEY, SVGAGI.

The V call is TRBV28, the J call TRBJ2-3; D is unresolved. V was pared by 5 bases and J by 1 base, with 16 bases between. This CDR3 comprises 16 residues. Germline V gene data show CDR1 as MDHEN and CDR2 as SYDVKM. The CDR3 bases are TGTGCCAGCAGTCCGCCCTTTAGCAGCGGCACAGATACGCAGTATTTT. Its protein is CASSPPFSSGTDTQYF.

This clone appeared a single time. The chain employs TRBV7-9 and TRBJ1-6; D remains unclear. V was trimmed by 1 base and J by 9 bases, leaving 4 bases between them. This CDR3 spans 12 amino acids. The germline V gene encodes CDR1 SEHNR and CDR2 FQNEAQ (reference sequence). The CDR3 here is CASSLVSSPLHF. CDR3 DNA sequence: TGTGCCAGCAGCTTAGTTTCTTCACCCCTCCACTTT. The complete variable domain, with remaining parts taken from reference TRBV7-9 and TRBJ1-6, reads DTGVSQNPRHKITKRGQNVTFRCDPISEHNRLYWYRQTLGQGPEFLTYFQNEAQLEKSRLLSDRFSAERPKGSFSTLEIQRTEQGDSAMYLCASSLVSSPLHFGNGTRLTVT.

The chain employs TRBV19 and TRBJ2-2; maybe TRBD2 (5 bases). V lost 6 bases and J lost 3, with 8 bases in between. The CDR3 runs 13 residues. Germline V gives CDR1 LNHDA, CDR2 SQIVND (reference sequence). CDR3 region: CASRTSDTGELFF. Here the CDR3 DNA reads TGTGCCAGTAGAACTAGTGACACCGGGGAGCTGTTTTTT.

The V and J genes are TRBV19 and TRBJ2-2; the D is unclear. The length of the CDR3 is 16 residues. V was pared by 4 bases and J by 5 bases, with 17 bases between. Germline loops: CDR1 LNHDA, CDR2 SQIVND (reference sequence). CDR3 amino acids: CASSTFGSKLTGELFF. In DNA form, the CDR3 reads TGTGCCAGTAGTACATTCGGATCCAAATTGACCGGGGAGCTGTTTTTT.

This chain connects TRBV20-1 to TRBJ2-6; 9 bases are shared with TRBD2. J gave up 1 base and V 3 bases, and 16 bases lay outside the gene matches. The length of the CDR3 is 20 residues. Germline V CDR1 and CDR2: DFQATT, SNEGSKA (reference sequence). The CDR3 DNA reads TGCAGTGCTAGTACGGGAGGCGGGAGGGCCGCTGGGTCTGGGGCCAACGTCCTGACTTTC. This codes for CSASTGGGRAAGSGANVLTF.

This clone has just one count. The rearrangement uses TRBV28 and TRBJ2-7; the D gene is possibly TRBD2 (7 bases). CDR3 size: 16 residues. CDR1 MDHEN and CDR2 SYDVKM come from the germline V gene. Trimming removed 6 bases from V and 2 bases from J, with 20 bases in between. This chain's CDR3 is CASSQTGGANTYEQYF. In DNA form, the CDR3 reads TGTGCCAGCAGCCAGACGGGGGGCGCGAACACCTACGAGCAGTACTTC.

The table lists this clone with a count of one. The rearrangement links TRBV9 to TRBJ2-1, with D uncertain. The CDR3 sequence is 12 residues long. V was clipped by 3 bases and J by 5 bases, with 6 bases between them. Germline loops: CDR1 SGDLS, CDR2 YYNGEE. CDR3 DNA: TGTGCCAGCAGCGCCCGCCACAATGAGCAGTTCTTC. Protein sequence: CASSARHNEQFF.

The table lists this clone with a few counts. The gene calls are TRBV28 and TRBJ2-7; 10 bases are a match to TRBD1. The J segment lost 5 bases and the V segment lost 4 bases, leaving 11 bases of the junction unmatched. Germline V gives CDR1 MDHEN, CDR2 SYDVKM. The CDR3 length is 16 residues. The CDR3 DNA is TGTGCCAGCAGTTCAAATGACAGGGGGCGCACGGACGAGCAGTACTTC. Translated: CASSSNDRGRTDEQYF.

This chain uses TRBV27 with TRBJ2-6, with no clear D. V lost 3 bases to trimming and J lost 0 bases, with 9 bases between them. In germline, CDR1 is MNHEY, CDR2 SMNVEV (reference sequence). The CDR3 has 16 amino acids. The CDR3 DNA reads TGTGCCAGCAGTTTTAGCCCGAGCTCTGGGGCCAACGTCCTGACTTTC. Its translation is CASSFSPSSGANVLTF.

The chain has TRBV27 and TRBJ2-3; TRBD1 matches at 7 bases. Germline CDR1 MNHEY, CDR2 SMNVEV (reference sequence). V lost 7 bases and J lost 4; bases outside the gene matches: 5. CDR3 size: 13 residues. The CDR3 reads CASKPQGADTQYF. The CDR3 DNA reads TGTGCCAGCAAACCCCAGGGGGCAGATACGCAGTATTTT.

The chain couples TRBV28 to TRBJ2-7; D perhaps matches TRBD2 (5 bases). The CDR3 spans 15 residues. Germline lookup yields CDR1 MDHEN and CDR2 SYDVKM. The V end was cut by 5 bases, the J end by 3 bases, with 17 bases between. This CDR3 reads CASSPPETTNYEQYF. CDR3 nucleotide sequence: TGTGCCAGCAGTCCCCCCGAGACTACTAACTACGAGCAGTACTTC.

The chain carries TRBV28 and TRBJ2-1; no firm D call. The CDR3 is 13 amino acids. The germline V gene has CDR1 MDHEN and CDR2 SYDVKM. V gave up 5 bases and J gave up 9 bases, with 14 bases separating them. CDR3 sequence reads: CASSPPRVIEQFF. In nucleotides, the CDR3 is TGTGCCAGCAGTCCCCCGAGAGTTATTGAGCAGTTCTTC.

The DNA for the CDR3 is TGTGCCAGCAGCTTCCGCCCCGGGACTAGCGGAGTCTACAATGAGCAGTTCTTC. This sequence encodes CASSFRPGTSGVYNEQFF. J is TRBJ2-1 and V is TRBV9, with TRBD2 matching 11 bases. Trimming cost V 4 bases and J 3 bases; bases outside gene matches: 12. The CDR3 extends over 18 amino acids. Germline loops: CDR1 SGDLS, CDR2 YYNGEE.

This sequence joins TRBV12-3 or TRBV12-4 and TRBJ1-2; D gene unclear. The CDR3 covers 12 residues. Trimming pared 3 bases from V and 8 bases from J, leaving 10 bases between. CDR3 sequence (DNA): TGTGCCAGCAGTTTGGGAGCGCGGGGCTACACCTTC. Residues: CASSLGARGYTF.

V usage is TRBV7-8 and J usage is TRBJ2-1; D remains ambiguous. Germline assignment: CDR1 SGHVS and CDR2 FQNEAQ. The CDR3 has 16 residues. V gave up 1 base and J gave up 4 bases, with 14 bases separating them. The CDR3 sequence is CASSLGWGSRYNEQFF. As DNA, the CDR3 is TGTGCCAGCAGCTTAGGGTGGGGTAGTCGGTACAATGAGCAGTTCTTC.

The J gene is TRBJ2-2, the V gene TRBV27, with TRBD2 identical over 8 bases. This CDR3 has 14 amino acids. J was trimmed by 4 bases and V by 10 bases; bases with no gene match: 8. Germline V gene data show CDR1 as MNHEY and CDR2 as SMNVEV (reference sequence). The CDR3 DNA follows: TGTGCCACCCAGGGGACTAGATTCACCGGGGAGCTGTTTTTT. Residues: CATQGTRFTGELFF.

This chain uses TRBV2 with TRBJ1-3; D call uncertain. V gave up 6 bases and J gave up 2 bases, with 11 bases separating them. There are 14 residues in the CDR3. Germline V gene sequence: CDR1 SNHLY, CDR2 FYNNEI. CDR3 sequence reads: CASRPRGAGNTIYF. The CDR3 DNA follows: TGTGCCAGCAGACCTCGGGGAGCTGGAAACACCATATATTTT. Full variable domain (remainder filled in from reference TRBV2 and TRBJ1-3): EPEVTQTPSHQVTQMGQEVILRCVPISNHLYFYWYRQILGQKVEFLVSFYNNEISEKSEIFDDQFSVERPDGSNFTLKIRSTKLEDSAMYFCASRPRGAGNTIYFGEGSWLTVV.

The chain employs TRBV5-1 and TRBJ1-1; no reliable D call. The V and J ends lost 2 bases and 0 bases respectively, with 11 bases between them. The CDR3 runs to 15 residues. Germline V gene data show CDR1 as SGHRS and CDR2 as YFSETQ. CDR3 DNA sequence: TGCGCCAGCAGCTTCGGCATGGACTTGAACACTGAAGCTTTCTTT. Translated, it gives CASSFGMDLNTEAFF.

The rearrangement links TRBV4-2 to TRBJ1-3; D not resolved. Trimming shortened V by 2 bases and J by 3 bases, and 2 bases separated the two germline ends. CDR3 length: 12 residues. Germline V gene lookup returns CDR1 LGHNA and CDR2 YNFKEQ. The CDR3 region has the DNA TGTGCCAGCAGCCAAATTGGAAACACCATATATTTT. Encoded protein: CASSQIGNTIYF.

V is TRBV18 and J is TRBJ2-7; the D gene is possibly TRBD1 (6 bases). This CDR3 comprises 14 residues. Germline V gene lookup returns CDR1 KGHSH and CDR2 LQKENI. Trimming took 8 bases from V and 3 from J, leaving 17 bases between them. CDR3 amino acids: CASAPPAGDYEQYF. The CDR3 DNA sequence: TGTGCCAGCGCCCCCCCGGCAGGGGACTACGAGCAGTACTTC.

The chain has TRBV7-8 and TRBJ1-3, with 7 nucleotides matching TRBD1. CDR1 and CDR2 from the germline V gene are SGHVS and FQNEAQ. J gave up 1 base and V 6 bases, and 9 bases lay outside the gene matches. The CDR3 is made up of 16 amino acids. In DNA, the CDR3 is TGTGCCAGCAGTCGAGGGGACAGCTTTTCTGGAAACACCATATATTTT. Protein sequence: CASSRGDSFSGNTIYF. The full variable domain, with the rest looked up from reference TRBV7-8 and TRBJ1-3, is GAGVSQSPRYKVAKRGQDVALRCDPISGHVSLFWYQQALGQGPEFLTYFQNEAQLDKSGLPSDRFFAERPEGSVSTLKIQRTQQEDSAVYLCASSRGDSFSGNTIYFGEGSWLTVV.

The chain has TRBV9 and TRBJ2-2, with D perhaps matching TRBD2 (5 bases). V shed 4 bases and J shed 2 bases, with 9 bases lying between them. Germline CDR1 reads SGDLS; CDR2 reads YYNGEE. The CDR3 has 14 residues. CDR3 DNA: TGTGCCAGCAGCCCCGGAGGCAACACCGGGGAGCTGTTTTTT. This encodes CASSPGGNTGELFF. The variable domain in full, with the rest retrieved from reference TRBV9 and TRBJ2-2, is DSGVTQTPKHLITATGQRVTLRCSPRSGDLSVYWYQQSLDQGLQFLIQYYNGEERAKGNILERFSAQQFPDLHSELNLSSLELGDSALYFCASSPGGNTGELFFGEGSRLTVL.

This chain links TRBV30 with TRBJ2-7; tentative D call: TRBD2 (6 bases). V was trimmed by 7 bases and J by 3 bases, leaving 13 bases between them. Germline lookup yields CDR1 GTSNPN and CDR2 SVGIG (reference sequence). The CDR3 spans 12 residues. CDR3 protein: CAYTWGLYEQYF. The CDR3 DNA reads TGTGCCTACACTTGGGGACTCTACGAGCAGTACTTC.

The V gene is TRBV29-1, the J gene TRBJ2-1, with a tentative D call TRBD2 (5 bases). The length of the CDR3 is 15 residues. Germline V lookup: CDR1 SQVTM, CDR2 ANQGSEA. Deletions cut 6 bases from V and 1 base from J, with 16 bases between. The DNA for the CDR3 is TGCAGCGTGACCACTAGGACCAAATCCTACAATGAGCAGTTCTTC. Its translation is CSVTTRTKSYNEQFF.

This sequence joins TRBV2 and TRBJ2-1; 9 nucleotides agree with TRBD2. Losses at the gene ends were 6 bases for V and 1 base for J; bases not matched to a gene: 10. The germline V gene has CDR1 SNHLY and CDR2 FYNNEI. This CDR3 has 17 amino acids. In DNA form, the CDR3 reads TGTGCCAGCAGAGGGACTAGCAGGAGTCCGTCCTACAATGAGCAGTTCTTC. Protein: CASRGTSRSPSYNEQFF.

This clone was found a few times. The V gene is TRBV7-9, the J gene TRBJ2-1, with TRBD2 identical over 8 bases. After removal of 5 bases from V and 2 bases from J, the junction contained 8 bases not matched to a gene. Looked up from germline, CDR1 is SEHNR and CDR2 is FQNEAQ (reference sequence). CDR3 size: 16 residues. The CDR3 coding sequence is TGTGCCAGCAGCGTCTGGCTAGCGGGTCCCTACAATGAGCAGTTCTTC. It yields the protein CASSVWLAGPYNEQFF.